This T cell receptor beta chain was profiled in a study of HIV-infected patients and healthy controls. Alpha and beta constant-region primers primed reverse transcription of around 500 ng RNA. Separate chain-specific third strand synthesis with multiplexing indices produced the alpha and beta libraries. Ligation attached cDNA to a 5' RACE adapter that carried a random hexamer and SP2 site. The library had 12-nucleotide molecular identifiers formed by two random hexamers joined together. TCRdb reanalysed the 5' RACE reads using MiXCR and keeps one entry per CDR3 protein. The sample lists some 20,000 distinct CDR3 sequences; about 12% were seen once. Whole blood was used without fractionation, so all unsorted peripheral T cells were included. Study results and caveats: Diversity differences between study cohorts were not due to their slight age and sex differences.

The length of the CDR3 is 15 residues. V shed 0 bases, J shed 7 bases, and the junction held 4 bases outside the gene matches. Germline V gives CDR1 MNHEY, CDR2 SVGAGI. This clonotype was detected many times. Antigen unknown. This TCR derives from an adult in good health. The V call is TRBV6-5, the J call TRBJ2-2, with 8 bases fitting TRBD1. Sequencing used blood. The chain's CDR3 is CASSYSRQGIGELFF. CDR3 sequence (DNA): TGTGCCAGCAGTTACTCCCGACAGGGGATCGGGGAGCTGTTTTTT.